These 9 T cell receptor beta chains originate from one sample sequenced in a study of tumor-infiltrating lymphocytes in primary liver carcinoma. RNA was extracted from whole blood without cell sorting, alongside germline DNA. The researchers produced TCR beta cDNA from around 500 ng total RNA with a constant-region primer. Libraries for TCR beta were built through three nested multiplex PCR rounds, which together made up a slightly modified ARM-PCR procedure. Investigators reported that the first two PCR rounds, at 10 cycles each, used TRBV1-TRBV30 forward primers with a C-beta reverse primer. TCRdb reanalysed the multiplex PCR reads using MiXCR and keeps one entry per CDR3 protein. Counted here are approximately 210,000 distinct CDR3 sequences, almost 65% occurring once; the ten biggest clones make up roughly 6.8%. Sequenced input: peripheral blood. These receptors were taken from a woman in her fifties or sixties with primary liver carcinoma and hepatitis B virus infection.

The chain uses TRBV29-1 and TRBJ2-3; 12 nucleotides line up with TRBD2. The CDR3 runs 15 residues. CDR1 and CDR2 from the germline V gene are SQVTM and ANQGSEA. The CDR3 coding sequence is TGCAGAGTCGCCCTAGCGGGAGGGCGGGGGGATACGCAGTATTTT. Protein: CRVALAGGRGDTQYF.

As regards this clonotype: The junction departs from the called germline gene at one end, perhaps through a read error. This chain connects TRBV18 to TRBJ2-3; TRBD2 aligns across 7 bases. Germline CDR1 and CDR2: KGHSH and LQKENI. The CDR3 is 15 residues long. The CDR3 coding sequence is TGTGCCAGCTCACCTACGGGCGGGAGCACGGATACGCAGTATTTT. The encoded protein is CASSPTGGSTDTQYF.

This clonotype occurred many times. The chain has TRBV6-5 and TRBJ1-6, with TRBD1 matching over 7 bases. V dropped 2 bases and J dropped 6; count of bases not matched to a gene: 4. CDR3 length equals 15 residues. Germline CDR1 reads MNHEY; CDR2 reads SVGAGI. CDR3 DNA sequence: TGTGCCAGCAGTTACACCCGGGACAGTAATTCACCCCTCCACTTT. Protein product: CASSYTRDSNSPLHF.

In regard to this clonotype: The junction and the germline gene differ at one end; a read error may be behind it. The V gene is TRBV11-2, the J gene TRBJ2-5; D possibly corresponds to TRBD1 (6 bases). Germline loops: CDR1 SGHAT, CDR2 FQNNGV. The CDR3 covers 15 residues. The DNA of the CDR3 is TGTGCCACCAGCATACGCCAGGGGAATGAAGAAACCCAGTACTTC. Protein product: CATSIRQGNEETQYF.

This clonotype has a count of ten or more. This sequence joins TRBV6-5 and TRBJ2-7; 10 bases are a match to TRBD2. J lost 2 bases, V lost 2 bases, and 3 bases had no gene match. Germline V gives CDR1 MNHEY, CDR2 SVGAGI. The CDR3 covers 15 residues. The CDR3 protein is CASSYRLAGAYEQYF. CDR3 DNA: TGTGCCAGCAGTTACAGGCTAGCGGGAGCCTACGAGCAGTACTTC.

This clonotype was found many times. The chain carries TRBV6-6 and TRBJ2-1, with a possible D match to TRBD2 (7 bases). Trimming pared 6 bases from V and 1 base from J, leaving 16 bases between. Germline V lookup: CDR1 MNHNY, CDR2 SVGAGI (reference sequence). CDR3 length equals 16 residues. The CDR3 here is CASSPGGGTSYNEQFF. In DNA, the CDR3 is TGTGCCAGCAGCCCGGGGGGCGGGACATCCTACAATGAGCAGTTCTTC.

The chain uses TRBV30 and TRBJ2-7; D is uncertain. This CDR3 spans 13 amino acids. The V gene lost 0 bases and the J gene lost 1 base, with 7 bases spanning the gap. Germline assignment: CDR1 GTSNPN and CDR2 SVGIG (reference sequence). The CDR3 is CAWSVRQSYEQYF. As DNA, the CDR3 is TGTGCCTGGAGTGTGCGGCAGTCCTACGAGCAGTACTTC. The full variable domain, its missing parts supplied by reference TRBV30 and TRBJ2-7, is SQTIHQWPATLVQPVGSPLSLECTVEGTSNPNLYWYRQAAGRGLQLLFYSVGIGQISSEVPQNLSASRPQDRQFILSSKKLLLSDSGFYLCAWSVRQSYEQYFGPGTRLTVT.

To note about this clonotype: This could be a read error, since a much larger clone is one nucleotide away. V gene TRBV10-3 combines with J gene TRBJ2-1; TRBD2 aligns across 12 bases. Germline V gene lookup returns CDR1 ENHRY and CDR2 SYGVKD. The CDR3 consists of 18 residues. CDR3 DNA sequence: TGTGCCATCAAGTCGACTAGCGGGGGCGGCAGCTCCCACAATGAGCAGTTCTTC. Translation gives CAIKSTSGGGSSHNEQFF.

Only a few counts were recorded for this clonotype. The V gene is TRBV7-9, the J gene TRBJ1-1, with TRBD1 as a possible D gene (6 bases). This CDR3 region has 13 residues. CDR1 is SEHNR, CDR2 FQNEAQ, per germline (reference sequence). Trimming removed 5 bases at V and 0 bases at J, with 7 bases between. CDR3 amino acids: CASSQGMNTEAFF. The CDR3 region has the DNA TGTGCCAGCAGCCAGGGGATGAACACTGAAGCTTTCTTT.